One and the same sample provided the 30 T cell receptor beta chains below, sequenced in a study of identical twins. TCRdb analysed the 5' RACE reads with MiXCR anew, one entry per CDR3 protein. Of around 240,000 distinct CDR3 sequences in the sample, roughly 7% are singletons; the top ten hold roughly 3.9%. The same data also contributed to another study, on yellow fever vaccine responses in identical twins.

The sequenced material came from memory (CD45RO+) T cells sorted from blood. Source of these receptors: a woman under 30 in good health.

This clonotype was counted only a few times. The V call is TRBV13, the J call TRBJ2-1; D gene ambiguous. The germline V and J ends were trimmed by 5 bases and 0 bases, with 8 bases remaining between them. Germline assignment: CDR1 PRHDT and CDR2 FYEKMQ (reference sequence). This CDR3 is 14 amino acids long. CDR3 DNA sequence: TGTGCCAGCAGCCCCCAAAGCTCCTACAATGAGCAGTTCTTC. Residues: CASSPQSSYNEQFF.

This chain uses TRBV7-2 with TRBJ2-5; 10 positions match TRBD1. The CDR3 has 17 amino acids. Germline values: CDR1 SGHTA, CDR2 FQGNSA. The V and J ends lost 5 bases and 1 base, in that order; junction bases with no gene match: 10. CDR3 amino acids: CASSPRPRDRGQETQYF. The CDR3 DNA follows: TGTGCCAGCAGCCCTAGGCCCCGGGACAGGGGCCAAGAGACCCAGTACTTC.

The V and J genes are TRBV10-3 and TRBJ2-1; 10 bases align to TRBD1. Germline trimming cut 10 bases from V and 8 bases from J; bases unmatched to any gene: 11. CDR3 length: 14 residues. Germline CDR1 reads ENHRY; CDR2 reads SYGVKD. CDR3 bases: TGTGCCACCTCACGGGACAGGGGTTACGATGAGCAGTTCTTC. Translation gives CATSRDRGYDEQFF.

This clonotype was picked up a small number of times. This chain uses TRBV19 with TRBJ2-2; D uncertain. The germline CDR1 and CDR2 sequences are LNHDA and SQIVND (reference sequence). This CDR3 contains 15 residues. V gave up 7 bases and J gave up 0 bases, with 12 bases separating them. The CDR3 nucleotides are TGTGCCAGTAATCCCCCAGCCCCGAACACCGGGGAGCTGTTTTTT. Amino acids: CASNPPAPNTGELFF.

The rearrangement joins TRBV9 to TRBJ2-1, with D perhaps TRBD2 (6 bases). The ends were cut back, 0 bases at V and 1 base at J, with 11 bases in the middle. Per germline, CDR1 SGDLS and CDR2 YYNGEE. The CDR3 contains 16 residues. The CDR3 region is CASSVVARGSYNEQFF. DNA for the CDR3: TGTGCCAGCAGCGTAGTAGCCCGGGGGTCCTACAATGAGCAGTTCTTC.

This clonotype was seen many times. The rearrangement links TRBV12-3 or TRBV12-4 to TRBJ2-3; D gene ambiguous. V lost 4 bases and J lost 3, with 17 bases in between. The CDR3 has 16 residues. The CDR3 loop reads CASSSPMRDPTDTQYF. The DNA for the CDR3 is TGTGCCAGCAGTTCCCCAATGCGAGACCCTACAGATACGCAGTATTTT.

There are many counts of this clonotype. The V call is TRBV5-6, the J call TRBJ1-5; D is undetermined. The V and J ends lost 1 base and 0 bases respectively, with 8 bases between them. Germline V gives CDR1 SGHDT, CDR2 YYEEEE. This CDR3 spans 15 amino acids. CDR3: CASSLYATSNQPQHF. The CDR3, as DNA: TGTGCCAGCAGCTTGTACGCAACTAGCAATCAGCCCCAGCATTTT.

At least ten counts were recorded for this clonotype. This chain connects TRBV7-9 to TRBJ2-1; 9 nucleotides align to TRBD1. The ends lost 3 bases at V and 8 bases at J; junction bases unmatched: 8. From germline, CDR1 is SEHNR and CDR2 FQNEAQ (reference sequence). The CDR3 totals 15 residues. The CDR3 reads CASSFPGQGQDEQFF. In DNA form, the CDR3 reads TGTGCCAGCAGCTTTCCGGGACAGGGTCAGGATGAGCAGTTCTTC.

This clonotype occurred many times. The chain combines TRBV29-1 with TRBJ2-7, with a tentative D call TRBD2 (5 bases). Deletions cut 3 bases from V and 6 bases from J, with 15 bases between. There are 13 residues in the CDR3. CDR1 is SQVTM and CDR2 is ANQGSEA in the germline V gene. CDR3 sequence (DNA): TGCAGCGTTGAGGTTGGAAGAGGAGGCGAGCAGTACTTC. Protein product: CSVEVGRGGEQYF.

This chain joins TRBV10-3 and TRBJ2-3, with D possibly being TRBD2 (6 bases). V gave up 10 bases and J gave up 6 bases, with 20 bases separating them. Germline V gives CDR1 ENHRY, CDR2 SYGVKD. CDR3 length: 14 amino acids. The CDR3 sequence: CASPGTATIDTQYF. The CDR3 region has the DNA TGTGCCAGTCCCGGGACTGCGACCATCGATACGCAGTATTTT.

This clonotype has a handful of counts. The gene calls are TRBV10-3 and TRBJ2-2, with 14 positions matching TRBD2. From germline, CDR1 is ENHRY and CDR2 SYGVKD. The CDR3 runs to 18 residues. V was pared by 8 bases and J by 5 bases, with 13 bases of the junction left unmatched. The chain's CDR3 is CAIRDRGTSGSGTGELFF. The CDR3 nucleotides read TGTGCCATCCGGGACAGGGGGACTAGCGGGAGCGGGACCGGGGAGCTGTTTTTT.

Written as DNA, the CDR3 is TGTGCCAGTAGTATAGGGGACAGGATCACAGATACGCAGTATTTT. It is translated as CASSIGDRITDTQYF. The chain carries TRBV19 and TRBJ2-3, with 8 bases identical to TRBD1. This CDR3 comprises 15 residues. The trim removed 1 base at V and 2 bases at J, leaving 2 bases unmatched. Germline lookup yields CDR1 LNHDA and CDR2 SQIVND (reference sequence).

This clonotype was counted only a few times. The rearrangement joins TRBV6-5 to TRBJ2-3; 10 positions agree with TRBD2. Germline assignment: CDR1 MNHEY and CDR2 SVGAGI. This CDR3 is built from 16 residues. The trim removed 1 base at V and 3 bases at J, leaving 4 bases unmatched. The CDR3 loop is CASSYFGLADTDTQYF. Here the CDR3 DNA reads TGTGCCAGCAGTTACTTCGGACTAGCGGATACAGATACGCAGTATTTT.

In the case of this clonotype: The junction differs from germline at one of its ends, possibly a read error. V is TRBV29-1 and J is TRBJ1-1; D may be TRBD1 (5 bases). CDR1 is SQVTM and CDR2 is ANQGSEA in the germline V gene. The CDR3 length is 12 residues. The CDR3 DNA follows: TGCAGCGCCGACGATGAACGTACAGGACCGCGTTTT. It specifies CSADDERTGPRF.

The rearrangement joins TRBV20-1 to TRBJ1-3, with a possible D match to TRBD1 (6 bases). The CDR3 runs 15 residues. With 0 bases removed from V and 4 bases from J, the gap between germline ends came to 13 bases. CDR1 is DFQATT and CDR2 is SNEGSKA in the germline V gene (reference sequence). CDR3 sequence reads: CSARDSQGSGNTIYF. The CDR3 bases are TGCAGTGCTAGAGATTCACAGGGATCGGGAAACACCATATATTTT.

This clonotype was counted many times. The genes are TRBV10-3 and TRBJ2-3; D is undetermined. CDR1 and CDR2 (germline): ENHRY, SYGVKD. This CDR3 comprises 13 residues. V was shortened by 0 bases and J by 6 bases, with 7 bases between the two germline ends. The CDR3 DNA reads TGTGCCATCAGTGAGTCACACGATGATACGCAGTATTTT. Translated: CAISESHDDTQYF.

This clonotype was detected ten times or more. V gene TRBV29-1 combines with J gene TRBJ2-7; 10 bases map to TRBD1. CDR3 length: 13 amino acids. Looked up from germline, CDR1 is SQVTM and CDR2 is ANQGSEA. Losses at the gene ends were 6 bases for V and 2 bases for J; bases not matched to a gene: 4. The CDR3 spells CSVQDRGTYEQYF. The CDR3 DNA follows: TGCAGCGTCCAGGACAGGGGGACCTACGAGCAGTACTTC.

The rearrangement joins TRBV28 to TRBJ1-1; D perhaps matches TRBD1 (5 bases). Germline values: CDR1 MDHEN, CDR2 SYDVKM. Trimming shortened V by 2 bases and J by 6 bases, and 19 bases separated the two germline ends. The CDR3 spans 16 residues. The CDR3 spells CASSLQGGTRGSEAFF. The CDR3 DNA reads as TGTGCCAGCAGTTTACAGGGCGGGACCCGAGGGTCTGAAGCTTTCTTT.

This clonotype was picked up a small number of times. The genes are TRBV25-1 and TRBJ2-3; possibly TRBD1 for D (5 bases). The V and J ends lost 4 bases and 5 bases respectively, with 25 bases between them. The CDR3 covers 18 residues. Germline V gene lookup returns CDR1 MGHDK and CDR2 SYGVNS. The CDR3 is CASSGYDSTGAWGDTQYF. CDR3 coding DNA: TGTGCCAGCAGTGGATATGATTCCACTGGGGCTTGGGGAGATACGCAGTATTTT.

Many counts were recorded for this clonotype. The V and J genes are TRBV5-1 and TRBJ1-5; TRBD1 might be the D (6 bases). V lost 4 bases to trimming and J lost 6 bases, with 14 bases between them. The CDR3 is 14 residues long. Germline V gene sequence: CDR1 SGHRS, CDR2 YFSETQ. The CDR3 sequence: CASSPGVLGQPQHF. In DNA form, the CDR3 reads TGCGCCAGCAGCCCAGGGGTTTTGGGTCAGCCCCAGCATTTT. Supplemented by reference TRBV5-1 and TRBJ1-5, the full variable domain reads KAGVTQTPRYLIKTRGQQVTLSCSPISGHRSVSWYQQTPGQGLQFLFEYFSETQRNKGNFPGRFSGRQFSNSRSEMNVSTLELGDSALYLCASSPGVLGQPQHFGDGTRLSIL.

This clonotype came up many times. The chain is built from TRBV5-1 and TRBJ2-5; D is unclear. The CDR3 has 14 residues. V gave up 1 base and J gave up 4 bases, with 11 bases separating them. Germline lookup yields CDR1 SGHRS and CDR2 YFSETQ. For the CDR3, the DNA is TGCGCCAGCAGCTTGTCGCGGTTACTAGAGACCCAGTACTTC. This gives the protein CASSLSRLLETQYF.

This clonotype came up many times. The chain has TRBV12-3 or TRBV12-4 and TRBJ2-3; D is ambiguous. The germline V and J ends were trimmed by 5 bases and 7 bases, with 10 bases remaining between them. The CDR3 extends over 12 amino acids. The chain's CDR3 is CASSTMGYTQYF. The DNA for the CDR3 is TGTGCCAGCAGTACTATGGGGTATACGCAGTATTTT.

The sample holds many counts of this clonotype. This chain connects TRBV25-1 to TRBJ2-2; no definite D call. The CDR3 has 16 amino acids. The germline V gene has CDR1 MGHDK and CDR2 SYGVNS. The V gene lost 4 bases and the J gene lost 2 bases, with 14 bases spanning the gap. The chain's CDR3 is CASSGWPPDNTGELFF. CDR3 DNA sequence: TGTGCCAGCAGTGGTTGGCCCCCAGATAACACCGGGGAGCTGTTTTTT.

The chain employs TRBV27 and TRBJ1-6; D not certain. The V and J ends lost 11 bases and 10 bases respectively, with 9 bases between them. Germline V CDR1 and CDR2: MNHEY, SMNVEV (reference sequence). The CDR3 sequence is 10 residues long. The CDR3 region is CARLRSPLHF. CDR3 sequence (DNA): TGTGCCCGCCTTCGGTCACCCCTCCACTTT.

This clonotype was counted ten times or more. This chain uses TRBV5-1 with TRBJ2-3; possibly TRBD1 for D (5 bases). V was pared by 0 bases and J by 5 bases, with 13 bases between. The CDR3 loop spans 15 amino acids. Germline V lookup: CDR1 SGHRS, CDR2 YFSETQ. The CDR3 region has the DNA TGCGCCAGCAGCTTGGCTGGGGCGGCTCGAGATACGCAGTATTTT. Translated: CASSLAGAARDTQYF.

Worth noting for this clonotype: Because the CDR3's place on the DNA is in doubt, the DNA is left out and the CDR3 is given as listed by TCRdb. This chain links TRBV19 with TRBJ1-1; TRBD1 was called by the table and not checked on the DNA. The CDR3 is made up of 16 amino acids, end residues included. Germline V CDR1 and CDR2: LNHDA, SQIVND (reference sequence). The CDR3 region is CASRITGTGNFGEAFF.

This clonotype appeared many times. V and J are TRBV5-1 and TRBJ2-5, with 8 bases fitting TRBD1. V was clipped by 1 base and J by 4 bases; unmatched bases: 3. CDR1 is SGHRS and CDR2 is YFSETQ in the germline V gene. There are 14 residues in the CDR3. CDR3 in DNA: TGCGCCAGCAGCTTGACAGGGGGAGGAGAGACCCAGTACTTC. It codes for CASSLTGGGETQYF.

In this sample, this clonotype turned up many times. V is TRBV24-1 and J is TRBJ2-5; D possibly matches TRBD1 or TRBD2 (5 bases each). The germline gives CDR1 KGHDR, CDR2 SFDVKD. The CDR3 is 15 residues long. V lost 4 bases and J lost 3, with 14 bases in between. The CDR3 bases are TGTGCCACCAGTGACGGGACGGCAAATAAAGAGACCCAGTACTTC. This codes for CATSDGTANKETQYF.

The chain couples TRBV9 to TRBJ2-1; D is uncertain. The germline V and J ends were trimmed by 0 bases and 2 bases, with 9 bases remaining between them. The CDR3 length is 15 residues. Germline V gives CDR1 SGDLS, CDR2 YYNGEE. CDR3 sequence: CASSVEGRPYNEQFF. The CDR3 region has the DNA TGTGCCAGCAGCGTAGAGGGTAGACCCTACAATGAGCAGTTCTTC.

The chain uses TRBV20-1 and TRBJ2-5, with D possibly matching TRBD1 (5 bases). Per germline, CDR1 DFQATT and CDR2 SNEGSKA (reference sequence). This CDR3 contains 12 residues. Trimming removed 7 bases from V and 2 bases from J, with 11 bases in between. In DNA, the CDR3 is TGCAGTGTTACTCAGGGTCAAGAGACCCAGTACTTC. Its protein is CSVTQGQETQYF.